Following are 3 T cell receptor beta chains from one sample sequenced in a study of T-cell reconstitution after alpha-beta-depleted transplantation in children. Unique molecular identifiers were built into the TCRbeta library. MiXCR, applied by TCRdb to the PCR reads, yields one record per CDR3 protein. This sample yields about 440,000 distinct CDR3 sequences, of which around 46% are seen a single time; roughly 27% belongs to the top ten. This specimen was PBMCs, taken before TCRalphabeta/CD19-depleted stem cell transplant. These receptor sequences come from a girl aged 2-10 years with aplastic anemia, due to receive a stem cell transplant.

The rearrangement uses TRBV7-2 and TRBJ1-6, with TRBD1 matching 9 bases. The V gene's germline CDR1 is SGHTA and CDR2 FQGNSA. The CDR3 is 15 amino acids. Trimming at V came to 4 bases and at J to 9 bases, leaving 7 bases not matched to a gene. CDR3 nucleotide sequence: TGTGCCAGCAGCTACGGGACAGGGACTTTTTCACCCCTCCACTTT. Protein: CASSYGTGTFSPLHF.

This clonotype was counted ten times or more. CDR3 loop: CASSQGGETQYF. The CDR3 nucleotides read TGTGCCAGCAGCCAAGGAGGGGAGACCCAGTACTTC. The chain combines TRBV3-1 with TRBJ2-5; D might be TRBD2 (5 bases). CDR1 is LGHDT, CDR2 YNNKEL, per germline (reference sequence). Trimming took off 1 base at V and 5 bases at J, with 5 bases between the two ends. The CDR3 is made up of 12 amino acids.

The chain uses TRBV27 and TRBJ2-7; D is uncertain. Per germline, CDR1 MNHEY and CDR2 SMNVEV (reference sequence). The ends were cut back, 0 bases at V and 7 bases at J, with 7 bases in the middle. The CDR3 is 12 residues long. CDR3 sequence: CASSLSPGEQYF. CDR3 coding DNA: TGTGCCAGCAGTTTATCTCCTGGGGAGCAGTACTTC.